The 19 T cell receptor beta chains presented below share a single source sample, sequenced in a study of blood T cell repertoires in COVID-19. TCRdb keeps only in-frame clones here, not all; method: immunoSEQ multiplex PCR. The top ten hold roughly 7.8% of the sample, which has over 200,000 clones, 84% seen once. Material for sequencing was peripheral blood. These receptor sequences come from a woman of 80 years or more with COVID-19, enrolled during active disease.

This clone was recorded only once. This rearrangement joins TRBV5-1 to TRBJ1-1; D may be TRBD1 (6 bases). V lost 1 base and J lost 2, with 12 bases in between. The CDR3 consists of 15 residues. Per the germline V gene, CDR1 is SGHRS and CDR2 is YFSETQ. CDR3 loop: CASSLQGDINTEAFF. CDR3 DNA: TGCGCCAGCAGCTTGCAAGGGGACATTAACACTGAAGCTTTCTTT.

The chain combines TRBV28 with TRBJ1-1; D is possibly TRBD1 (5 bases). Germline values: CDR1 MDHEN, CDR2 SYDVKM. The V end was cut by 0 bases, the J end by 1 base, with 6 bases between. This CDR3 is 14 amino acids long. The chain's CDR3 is CASSLWTENTEAFF. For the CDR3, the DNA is TGTGCCAGCAGTTTATGGACAGAGAACACTGAAGCTTTCTTT.

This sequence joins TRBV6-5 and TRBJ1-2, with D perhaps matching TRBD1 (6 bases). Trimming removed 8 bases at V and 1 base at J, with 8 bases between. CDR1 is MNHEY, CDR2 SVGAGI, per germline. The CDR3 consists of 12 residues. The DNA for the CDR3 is TGTGCCAGCCACAGGGATAACTATGGCTACACCTTC. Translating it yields CASHRDNYGYTF.

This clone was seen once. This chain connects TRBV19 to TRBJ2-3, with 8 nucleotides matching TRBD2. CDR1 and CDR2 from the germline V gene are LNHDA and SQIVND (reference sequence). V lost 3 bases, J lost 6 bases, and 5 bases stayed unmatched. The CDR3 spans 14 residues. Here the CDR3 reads CASSMGLVADTQYF. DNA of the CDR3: TGTGCCAGTAGTATGGGACTAGTCGCGGATACGCAGTATTTT.

CDR3 bases: TGTGCCAGCAGTCCGGGACACAGCAATCAGCCCCAGCATTTT. Translated: CASSPGHSNQPQHF. This sequence joins TRBV6-5 and TRBJ1-5; D perhaps matches TRBD1 (6 bases). The germline V and J ends were trimmed by 5 bases and 1 base, with 9 bases remaining between them. Germline assignment: CDR1 MNHEY and CDR2 SVGAGI. The CDR3 extends over 14 amino acids.

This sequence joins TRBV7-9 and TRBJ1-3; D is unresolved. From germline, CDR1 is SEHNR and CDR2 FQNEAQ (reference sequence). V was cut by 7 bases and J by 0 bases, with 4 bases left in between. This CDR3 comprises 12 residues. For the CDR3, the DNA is TGTGCCAGCAAGAGCTCTGGAAACACCATATATTTT. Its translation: CASKSSGNTIYF.

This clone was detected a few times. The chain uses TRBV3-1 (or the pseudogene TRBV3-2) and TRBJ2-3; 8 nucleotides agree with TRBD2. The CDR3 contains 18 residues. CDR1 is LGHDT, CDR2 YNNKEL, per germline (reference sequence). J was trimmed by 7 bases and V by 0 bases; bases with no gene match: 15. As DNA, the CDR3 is TGTGCCAGCAGCCAAGAACCCGTTTATAGCGGGATTAGTTATACGCAGTATTTT. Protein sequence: CASSQEPVYSGISYTQYF.

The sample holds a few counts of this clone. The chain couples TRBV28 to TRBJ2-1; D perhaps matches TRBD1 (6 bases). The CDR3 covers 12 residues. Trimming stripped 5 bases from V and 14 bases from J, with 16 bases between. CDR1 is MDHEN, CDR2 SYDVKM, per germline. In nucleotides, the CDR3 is TGTGCCAGCAGTCCCACCATTGCAGGGGAGTTCTTC. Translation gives CASSPTIAGEFF.

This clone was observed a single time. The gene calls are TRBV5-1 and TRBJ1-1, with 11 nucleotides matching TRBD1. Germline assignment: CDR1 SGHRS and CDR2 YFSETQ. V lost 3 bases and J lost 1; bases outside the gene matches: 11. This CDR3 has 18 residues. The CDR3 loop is CASSSLGTGGLWNTEAFF. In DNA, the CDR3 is TGCGCCAGCAGCTCCTTGGGGACAGGGGGGCTTTGGAACACTGAAGCTTTCTTT.

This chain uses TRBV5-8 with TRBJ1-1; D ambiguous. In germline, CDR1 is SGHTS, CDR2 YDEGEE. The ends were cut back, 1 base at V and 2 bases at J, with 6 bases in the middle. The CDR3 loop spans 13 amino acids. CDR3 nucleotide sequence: TGTGCCAGCAGCTTGTATTTCAACACTGAAGCTTTCTTT. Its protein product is CASSLYFNTEAFF.

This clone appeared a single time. CDR3 DNA: TGCAGCCTCCCCCCAGGGGTGGCAGGGAGGGAAAATTCACCCCTCCACTTT. It encodes CSLPPGVAGRENSPLHF. V is TRBV29-1 and J is TRBJ1-6, with D possibly TRBD1 on 6 matching bases. Germline CDR1 reads SQVTM; CDR2 reads ANQGSEA. V was trimmed by 8 bases and J by 7 bases, leaving 27 bases between them. The CDR3 sequence is 17 residues long.

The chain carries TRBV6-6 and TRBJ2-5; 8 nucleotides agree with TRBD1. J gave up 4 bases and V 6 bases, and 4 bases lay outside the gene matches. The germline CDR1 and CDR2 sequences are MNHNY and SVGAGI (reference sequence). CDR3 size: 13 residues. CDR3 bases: TGTGCCAGCAGACAGGGGGGAGGAGAGACCCAGTACTTC. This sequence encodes CASRQGGGETQYF.

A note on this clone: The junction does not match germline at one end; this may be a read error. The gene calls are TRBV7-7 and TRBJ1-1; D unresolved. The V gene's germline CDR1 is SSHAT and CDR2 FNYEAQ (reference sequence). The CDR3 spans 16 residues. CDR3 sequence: CASSLGPGRGSTEAFF. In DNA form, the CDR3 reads TGTGCTAGCAGCTTAGGACCGGGCCGTGGGAGCACTGAAGCTTTCTTT.

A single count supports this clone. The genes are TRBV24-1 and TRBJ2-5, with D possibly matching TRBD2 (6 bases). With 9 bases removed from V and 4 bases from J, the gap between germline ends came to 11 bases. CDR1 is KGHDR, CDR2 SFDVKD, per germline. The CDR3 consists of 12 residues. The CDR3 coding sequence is TGTGCCACCCTAGCGCGGGGAGAGACCCAGTACTTC. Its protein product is CATLARGETQYF.

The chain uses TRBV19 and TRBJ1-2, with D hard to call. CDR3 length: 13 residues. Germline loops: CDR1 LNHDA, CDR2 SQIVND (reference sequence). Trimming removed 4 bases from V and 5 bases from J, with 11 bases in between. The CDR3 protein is CASSRPEDYGYTF. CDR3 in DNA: TGTGCCAGTAGTAGGCCGGAGGATTATGGCTACACCTTC.

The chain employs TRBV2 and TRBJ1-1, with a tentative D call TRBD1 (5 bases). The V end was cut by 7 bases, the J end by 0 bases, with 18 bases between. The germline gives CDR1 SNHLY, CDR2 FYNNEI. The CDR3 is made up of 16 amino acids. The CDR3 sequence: CASTLFGGTLNTEAFF. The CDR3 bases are TGTGCCAGCACGTTGTTTGGGGGGACTTTGAACACTGAAGCTTTCTTT.

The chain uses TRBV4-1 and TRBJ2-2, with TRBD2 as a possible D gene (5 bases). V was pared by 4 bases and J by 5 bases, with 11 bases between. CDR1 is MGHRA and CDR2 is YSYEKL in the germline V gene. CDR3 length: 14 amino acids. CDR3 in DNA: TGCGCCAGCAGCCTAAGACCGGGGACCGGGGAGCTGTTTTTT. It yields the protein CASSLRPGTGELFF.

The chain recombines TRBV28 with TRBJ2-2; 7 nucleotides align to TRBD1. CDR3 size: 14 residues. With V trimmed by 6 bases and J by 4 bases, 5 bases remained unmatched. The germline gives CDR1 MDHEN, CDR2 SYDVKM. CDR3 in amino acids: CASRRGQFTGELFF. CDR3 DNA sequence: TGTGCCAGCAGAAGGGGACAGTTCACCGGGGAGCTGTTTTTT.

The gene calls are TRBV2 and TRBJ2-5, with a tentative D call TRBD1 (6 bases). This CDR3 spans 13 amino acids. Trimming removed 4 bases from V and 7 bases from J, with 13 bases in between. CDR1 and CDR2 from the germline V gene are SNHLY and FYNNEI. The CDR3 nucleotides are TGTGCCAGCAGTGGAGAGACAGGCGGGACCCAGTACTTC. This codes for CASSGETGGTQYF.